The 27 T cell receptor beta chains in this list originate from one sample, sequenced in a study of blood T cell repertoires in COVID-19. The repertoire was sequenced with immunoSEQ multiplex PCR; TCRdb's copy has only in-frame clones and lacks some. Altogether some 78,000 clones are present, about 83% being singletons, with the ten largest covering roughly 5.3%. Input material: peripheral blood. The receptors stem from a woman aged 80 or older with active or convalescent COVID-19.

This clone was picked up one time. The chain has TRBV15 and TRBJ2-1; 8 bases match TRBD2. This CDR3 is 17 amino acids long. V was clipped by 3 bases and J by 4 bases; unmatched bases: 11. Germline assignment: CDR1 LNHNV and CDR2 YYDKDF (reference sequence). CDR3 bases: TGTGCCACCAGCAGCGAAAGCGGGAGAAGGTCTTACAATGAGCAGTTCTTC. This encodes CATSSESGRRSYNEQFF.

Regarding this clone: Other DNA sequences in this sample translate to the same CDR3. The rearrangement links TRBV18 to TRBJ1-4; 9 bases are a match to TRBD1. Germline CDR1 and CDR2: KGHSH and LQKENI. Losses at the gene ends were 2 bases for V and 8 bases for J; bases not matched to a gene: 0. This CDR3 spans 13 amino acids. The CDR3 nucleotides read TGTGCCAGCTCACCAGGACAGGGGGAAAAACTGTTTTTT. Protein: CASSPGQGEKLFF.

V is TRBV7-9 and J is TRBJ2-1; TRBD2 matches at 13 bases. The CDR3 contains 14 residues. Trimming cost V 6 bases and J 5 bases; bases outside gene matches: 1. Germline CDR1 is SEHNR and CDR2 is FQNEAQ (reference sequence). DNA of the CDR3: TGTGCCAGCAGGGGACTAGCGGGGAACAATGAGCAGTTCTTC. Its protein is CASRGLAGNNEQFF.

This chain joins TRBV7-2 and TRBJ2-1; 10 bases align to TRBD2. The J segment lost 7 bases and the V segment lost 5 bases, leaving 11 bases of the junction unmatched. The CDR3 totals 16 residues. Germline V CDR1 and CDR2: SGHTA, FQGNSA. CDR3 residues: CASSRTSGRYGNEQFF. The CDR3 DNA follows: TGTGCCAGCAGCCGGACTAGCGGAAGATACGGAAATGAGCAGTTCTTC.

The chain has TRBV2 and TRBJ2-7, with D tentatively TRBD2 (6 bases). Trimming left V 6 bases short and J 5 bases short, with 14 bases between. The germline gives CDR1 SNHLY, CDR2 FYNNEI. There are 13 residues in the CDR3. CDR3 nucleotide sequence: TGTGCCAGCAGCTGGGACTCTCCGAACGAGCAGTACTTC. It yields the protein CASSWDSPNEQYF.

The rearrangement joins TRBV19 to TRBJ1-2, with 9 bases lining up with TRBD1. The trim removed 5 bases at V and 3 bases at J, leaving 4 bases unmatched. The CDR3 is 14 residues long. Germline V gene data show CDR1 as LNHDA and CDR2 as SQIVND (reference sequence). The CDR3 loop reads CASSDRTGDYGYTF. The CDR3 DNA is TGTGCCAGTAGTGACCGGACAGGGGACTATGGCTACACCTTC.

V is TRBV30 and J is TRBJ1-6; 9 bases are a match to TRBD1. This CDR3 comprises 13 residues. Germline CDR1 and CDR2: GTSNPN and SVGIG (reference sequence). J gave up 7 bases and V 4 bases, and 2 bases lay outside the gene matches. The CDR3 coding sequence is TGTGCCTGGACGGGACAGGGCAATTCACCCCTCCACTTT. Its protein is CAWTGQGNSPLHF.

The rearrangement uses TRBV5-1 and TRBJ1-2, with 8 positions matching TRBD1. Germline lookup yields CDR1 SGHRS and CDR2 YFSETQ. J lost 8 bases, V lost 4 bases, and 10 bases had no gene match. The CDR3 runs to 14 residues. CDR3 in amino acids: CASSESQGAQGYTF. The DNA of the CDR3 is TGCGCCAGCAGCGAAAGTCAGGGGGCGCAGGGCTACACCTTC.

The CDR3 loop reads CASSFSDRSYEQYF. The CDR3 nucleotides read TGTGCCAGCAGTTTCTCCGACAGATCCTACGAGCAGTACTTC. The chain recombines TRBV6-5 with TRBJ2-7; D might be TRBD1 (5 bases). Trimming stripped 4 bases from V and 1 base from J, with 11 bases between. In germline, CDR1 is MNHEY, CDR2 SVGAGI. The CDR3 totals 14 residues.

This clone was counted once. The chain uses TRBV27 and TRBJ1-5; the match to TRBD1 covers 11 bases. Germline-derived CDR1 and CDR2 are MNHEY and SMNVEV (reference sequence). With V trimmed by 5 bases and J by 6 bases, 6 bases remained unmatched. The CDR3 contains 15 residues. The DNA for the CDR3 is TGTGCCAGCAGTCAACTGGGACAGGGGGGTCAGCCCCAGCATTTT. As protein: CASSQLGQGGQPQHF.

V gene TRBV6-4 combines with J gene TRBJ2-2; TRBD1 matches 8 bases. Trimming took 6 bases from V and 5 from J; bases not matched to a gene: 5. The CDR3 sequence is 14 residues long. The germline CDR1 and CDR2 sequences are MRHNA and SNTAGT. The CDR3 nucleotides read TGTGCCAGCAGAGACAGGGGAAGGACCGGGGAGCTGTTTTTT. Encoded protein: CASRDRGRTGELFF.

The CDR3 spells CASSQATRDEQYF. CDR3 coding DNA: TGTGCCAGCAGCCAGGCTACTAGGGACGAGCAGTACTTC. The chain carries TRBV4-2 and TRBJ2-7; tentatively, D is TRBD2 (5 bases). Germline CDR1 reads LGHNA; CDR2 reads YNFKEQ. Trimming removed 3 bases at V and 5 bases at J, with 11 bases between. This CDR3 is 13 amino acids long.

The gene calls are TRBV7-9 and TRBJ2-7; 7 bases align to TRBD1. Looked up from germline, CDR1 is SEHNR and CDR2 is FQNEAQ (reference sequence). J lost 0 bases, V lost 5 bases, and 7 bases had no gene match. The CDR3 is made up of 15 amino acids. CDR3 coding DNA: TGTGCCAGCAGCACCAGACAGGGTCTCTCCTACGAGCAGTACTTC. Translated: CASSTRQGLSYEQYF.

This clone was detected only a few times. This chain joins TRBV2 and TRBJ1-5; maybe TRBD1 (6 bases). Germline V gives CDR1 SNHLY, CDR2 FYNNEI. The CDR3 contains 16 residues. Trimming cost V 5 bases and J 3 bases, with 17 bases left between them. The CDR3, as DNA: TGTGCCAGCAGTCTCGGGTCCGGGGGGCCCAATCAGCCCCAGCATTTT. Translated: CASSLGSGGPNQPQHF.

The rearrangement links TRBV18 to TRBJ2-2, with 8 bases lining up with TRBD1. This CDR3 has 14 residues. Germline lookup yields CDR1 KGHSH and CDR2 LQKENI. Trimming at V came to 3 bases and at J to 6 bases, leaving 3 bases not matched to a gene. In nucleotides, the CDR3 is TGTGCCAGCTCACCCCTGGGACAGGCCGGGGAGCTGTTTTTT. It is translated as CASSPLGQAGELFF.

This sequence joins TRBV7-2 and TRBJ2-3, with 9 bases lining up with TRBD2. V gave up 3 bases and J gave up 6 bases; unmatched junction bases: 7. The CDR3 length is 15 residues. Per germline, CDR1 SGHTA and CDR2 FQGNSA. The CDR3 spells CASSLIAGVGDTQYF. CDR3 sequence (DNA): TGTGCCAGCAGCTTGATAGCGGGGGTGGGGGATACGCAGTATTTT.

DNA for the CDR3: TGTGCCAGCAGTTCGGCAGGGGTGGAAGACACTGAAGCTTTCTTT. Residues: CASSSAGVEDTEAFF. The chain uses TRBV6-2 or TRBV6-3 and TRBJ1-1, with a weak D call TRBD1 (6 bases). Trimming stripped 4 bases from V and 3 bases from J, with 15 bases between. CDR1 and CDR2 (germline): MNHEY, SVGEGT. The CDR3 spans 15 residues.

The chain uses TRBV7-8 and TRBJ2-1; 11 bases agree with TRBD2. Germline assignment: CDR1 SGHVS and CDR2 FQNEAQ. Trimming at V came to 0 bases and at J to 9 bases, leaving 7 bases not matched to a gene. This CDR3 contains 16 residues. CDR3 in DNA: TGTGCCAGCAGCTTAGCGGCTAGCGGGGGGCGGGGTGAGCAGTTCTTC. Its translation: CASSLAASGGRGEQFF.

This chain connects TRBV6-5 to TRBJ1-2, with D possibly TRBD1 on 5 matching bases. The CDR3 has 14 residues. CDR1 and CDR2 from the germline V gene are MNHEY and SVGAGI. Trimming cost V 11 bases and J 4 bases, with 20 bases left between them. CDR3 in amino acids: CAGGTGGSLYGYTF. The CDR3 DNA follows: TGTGCCGGAGGGACGGGGGGAAGCCTCTATGGCTACACCTTC.

CDR3 nucleotide sequence: TGTGCCAGCAGCCAGACTGAAGAGCAGTACTTC. It is translated as CASSQTEEQYF. The chain joins TRBV3-1 (or the pseudogene TRBV3-2) to TRBJ2-7, with D unclear. The CDR3 is made up of 11 amino acids. The V end lost 3 bases, the J end lost 7 bases, and 7 bases lay between the germline ends. Germline values: CDR1 LGHDT, CDR2 YNNKEL (reference sequence).

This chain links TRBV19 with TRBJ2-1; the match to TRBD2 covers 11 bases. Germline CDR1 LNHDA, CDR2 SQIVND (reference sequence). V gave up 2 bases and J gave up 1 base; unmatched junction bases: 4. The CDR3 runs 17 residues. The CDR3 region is CASSIRGLAVSYNEQFF. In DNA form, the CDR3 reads TGTGCCAGTAGTATACGGGGACTAGCGGTGTCCTACAATGAGCAGTTCTTC.

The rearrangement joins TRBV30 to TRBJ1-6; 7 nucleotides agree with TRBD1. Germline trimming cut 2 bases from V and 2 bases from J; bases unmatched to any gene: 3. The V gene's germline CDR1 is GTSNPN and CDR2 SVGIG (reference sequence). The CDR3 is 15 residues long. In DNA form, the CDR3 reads TGTGCCTGGAGTCTCAGGGGGGCCTATAATTCACCCCTCCACTTT. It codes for CAWSLRGAYNSPLHF. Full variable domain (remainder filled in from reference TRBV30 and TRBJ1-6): SQTIHQWPATLVQPVGSPLSLECTVEGTSNPNLYWYRQAAGRGLQLLFYSVGIGQISSEVPQNLSASRPQDRQFILSSKKLLLSDSGFYLCAWSLRGAYNSPLHFGNGTRLTVT.

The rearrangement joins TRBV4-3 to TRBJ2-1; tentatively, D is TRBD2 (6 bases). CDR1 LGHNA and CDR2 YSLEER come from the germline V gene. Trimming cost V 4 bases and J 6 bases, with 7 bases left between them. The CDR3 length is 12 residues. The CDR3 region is CASSLGGNEQFF. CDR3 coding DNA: TGCGCCAGCAGCCTCGGGGGCAATGAGCAGTTCTTC.

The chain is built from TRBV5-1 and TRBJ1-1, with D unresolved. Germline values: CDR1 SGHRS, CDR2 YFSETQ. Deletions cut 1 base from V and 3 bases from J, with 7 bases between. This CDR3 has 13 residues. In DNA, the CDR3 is TGCGCCAGCAGCTTGCAAGGAGACACTGAAGCTTTCTTT. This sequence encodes CASSLQGDTEAFF. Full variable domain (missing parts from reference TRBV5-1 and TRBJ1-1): KAGVTQTPRYLIKTRGQQVTLSCSPISGHRSVSWYQQTPGQGLQFLFEYFSETQRNKGNFPGRFSGRQFSNSRSEMNVSTLELGDSALYLCASSLQGDTEAFFGQGTRLTVV.

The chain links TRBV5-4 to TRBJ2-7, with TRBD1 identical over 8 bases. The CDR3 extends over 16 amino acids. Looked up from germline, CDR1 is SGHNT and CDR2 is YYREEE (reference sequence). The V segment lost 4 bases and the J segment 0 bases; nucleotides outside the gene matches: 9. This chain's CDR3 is CASSRTGTGSSYEQYF. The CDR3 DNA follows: TGTGCCAGCAGCCGTACCGGGACAGGTAGCTCCTACGAGCAGTACTTC.

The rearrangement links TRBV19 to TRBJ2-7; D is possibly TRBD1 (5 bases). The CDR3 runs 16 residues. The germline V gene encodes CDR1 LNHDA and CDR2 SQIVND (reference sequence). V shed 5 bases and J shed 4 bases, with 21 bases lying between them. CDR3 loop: CASSPGQGQSLYEQYF. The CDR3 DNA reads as TGTGCCAGTAGTCCAGGACAAGGCCAGAGTCTTTACGAGCAGTACTTC.

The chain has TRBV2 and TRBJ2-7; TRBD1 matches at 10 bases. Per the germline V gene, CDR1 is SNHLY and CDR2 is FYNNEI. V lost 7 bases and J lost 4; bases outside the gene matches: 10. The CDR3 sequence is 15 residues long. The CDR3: CASNYRTGGDYEQYF. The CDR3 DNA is TGTGCCAGCAACTACCGGACAGGGGGAGATTACGAGCAGTACTTC.